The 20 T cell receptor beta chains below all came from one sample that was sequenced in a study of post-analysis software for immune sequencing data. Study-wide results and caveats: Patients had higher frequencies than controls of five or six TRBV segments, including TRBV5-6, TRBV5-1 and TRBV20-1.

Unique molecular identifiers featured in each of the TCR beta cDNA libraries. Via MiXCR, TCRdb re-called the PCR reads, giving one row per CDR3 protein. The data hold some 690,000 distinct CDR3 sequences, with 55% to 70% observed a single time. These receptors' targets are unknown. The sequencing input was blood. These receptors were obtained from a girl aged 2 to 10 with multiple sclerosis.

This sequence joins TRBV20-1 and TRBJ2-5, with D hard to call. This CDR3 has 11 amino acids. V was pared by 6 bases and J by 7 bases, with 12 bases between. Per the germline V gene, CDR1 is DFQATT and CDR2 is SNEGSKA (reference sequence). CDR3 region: CSAFEVGTQYF. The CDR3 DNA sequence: TGCAGTGCCTTCGAAGTAGGGACCCAGTACTTC.

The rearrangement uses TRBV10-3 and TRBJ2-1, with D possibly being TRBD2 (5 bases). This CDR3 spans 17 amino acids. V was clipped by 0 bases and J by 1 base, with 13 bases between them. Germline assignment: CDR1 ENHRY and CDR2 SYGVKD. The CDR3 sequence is CAISESIGLSSYNEQFF. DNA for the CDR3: TGTGCCATCAGTGAGTCTATAGGACTGTCGTCCTACAATGAGCAGTTCTTC.

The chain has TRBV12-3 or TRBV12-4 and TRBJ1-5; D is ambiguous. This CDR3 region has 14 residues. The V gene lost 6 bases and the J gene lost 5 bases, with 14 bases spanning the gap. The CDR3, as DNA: TGTGCCAGCAGCCTTGGTGGAATTGATCAGCCCCAGCATTTT. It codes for CASSLGGIDQPQHF.

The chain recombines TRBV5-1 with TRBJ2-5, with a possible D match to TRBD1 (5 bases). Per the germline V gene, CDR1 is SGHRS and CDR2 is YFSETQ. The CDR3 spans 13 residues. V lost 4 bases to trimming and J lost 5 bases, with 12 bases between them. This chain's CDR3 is CASSLGVEETQYF. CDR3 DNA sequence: TGCGCCAGCAGCCTAGGGGTGGAGGAGACCCAGTACTTC.

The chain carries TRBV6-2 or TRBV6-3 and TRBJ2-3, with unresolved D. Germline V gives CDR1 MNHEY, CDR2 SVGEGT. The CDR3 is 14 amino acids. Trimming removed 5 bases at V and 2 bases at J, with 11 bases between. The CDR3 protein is CASSKESNTDTQYF. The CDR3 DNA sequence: TGTGCCAGCAGTAAAGAGTCGAACACAGATACGCAGTATTTT.

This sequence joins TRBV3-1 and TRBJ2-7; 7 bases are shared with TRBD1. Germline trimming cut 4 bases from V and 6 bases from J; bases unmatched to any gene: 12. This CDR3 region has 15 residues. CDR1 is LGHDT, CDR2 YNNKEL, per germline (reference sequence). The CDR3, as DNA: TGTGCCAGCAGCCGTAGGGACAGCGTTCTCGGCGAGCAGTACTTC. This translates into CASSRRDSVLGEQYF.

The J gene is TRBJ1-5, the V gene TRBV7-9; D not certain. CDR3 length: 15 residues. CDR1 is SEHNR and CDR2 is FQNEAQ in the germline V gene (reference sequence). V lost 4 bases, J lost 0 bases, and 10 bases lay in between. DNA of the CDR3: TGTGCCAGCAGCTCCTGGGAGTATAGCAATCAGCCCCAGCATTTT. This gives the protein CASSSWEYSNQPQHF.

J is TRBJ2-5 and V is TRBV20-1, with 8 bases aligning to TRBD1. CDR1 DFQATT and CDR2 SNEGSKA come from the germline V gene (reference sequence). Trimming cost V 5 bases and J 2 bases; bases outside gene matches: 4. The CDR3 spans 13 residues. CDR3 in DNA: TGCAGTGCTCCGGGACAGGAACAAGAGACCCAGTACTTC. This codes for CSAPGQEQETQYF.

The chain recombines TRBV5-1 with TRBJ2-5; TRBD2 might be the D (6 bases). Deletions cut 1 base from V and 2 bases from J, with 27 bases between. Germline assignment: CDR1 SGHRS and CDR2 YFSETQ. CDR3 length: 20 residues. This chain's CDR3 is CASSLPGLRDGRGAQETQYF. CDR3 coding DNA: TGCGCCAGCAGCTTGCCAGGACTCCGGGACGGGAGAGGCGCGCAAGAGACCCAGTACTTC.

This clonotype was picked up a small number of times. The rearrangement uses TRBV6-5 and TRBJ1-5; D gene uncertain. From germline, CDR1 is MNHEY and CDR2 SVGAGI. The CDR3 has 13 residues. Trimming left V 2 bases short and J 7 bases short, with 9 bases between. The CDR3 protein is CASSYGSLQPQHF. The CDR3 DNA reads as TGTGCCAGCAGTTACGGGTCCCTCCAGCCCCAGCATTTT.

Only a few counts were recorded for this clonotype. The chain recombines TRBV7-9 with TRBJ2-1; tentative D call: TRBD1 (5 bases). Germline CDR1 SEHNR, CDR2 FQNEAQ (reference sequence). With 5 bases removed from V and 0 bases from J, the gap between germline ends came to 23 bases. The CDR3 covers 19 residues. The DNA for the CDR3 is TGTGCCAGCAGCCCCAGTCGAAGGGGCGCCACAAGCTCCTACAATGAGCAGTTCTTC. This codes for CASSPSRRGATSSYNEQFF.

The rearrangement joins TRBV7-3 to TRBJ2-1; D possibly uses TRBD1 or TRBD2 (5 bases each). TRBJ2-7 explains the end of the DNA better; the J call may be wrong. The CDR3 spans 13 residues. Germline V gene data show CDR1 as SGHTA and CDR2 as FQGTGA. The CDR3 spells CASSGGKSYEQYF. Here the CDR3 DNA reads TGTGCCAGCAGCGGGGGAAAGTCCTACGAGCAGTACTTC.

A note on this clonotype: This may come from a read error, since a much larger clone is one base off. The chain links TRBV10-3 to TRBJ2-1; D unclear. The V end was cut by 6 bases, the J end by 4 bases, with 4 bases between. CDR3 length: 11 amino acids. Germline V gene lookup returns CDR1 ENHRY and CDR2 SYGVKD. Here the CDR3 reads CAISLYNEQFF. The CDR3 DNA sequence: TGTGCCATCAGCTTATACAATGAGCAGTTCTTC.

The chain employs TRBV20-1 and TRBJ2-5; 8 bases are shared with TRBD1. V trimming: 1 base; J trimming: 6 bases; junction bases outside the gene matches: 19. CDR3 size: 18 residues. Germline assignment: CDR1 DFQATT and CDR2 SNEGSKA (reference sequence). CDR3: CSARGPARQTGGTKTQYF. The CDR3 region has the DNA TGCAGTGCTAGAGGTCCCGCTCGCCAAACAGGGGGTACCAAGACCCAGTACTTC.

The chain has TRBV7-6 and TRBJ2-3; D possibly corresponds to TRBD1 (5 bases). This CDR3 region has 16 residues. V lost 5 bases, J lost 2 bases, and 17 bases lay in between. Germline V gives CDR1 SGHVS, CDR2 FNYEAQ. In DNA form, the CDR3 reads TGTGCCAGCAGCGGGCCACCCCAGGGTTCCACAGATACGCAGTATTTT. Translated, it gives CASSGPPQGSTDTQYF.

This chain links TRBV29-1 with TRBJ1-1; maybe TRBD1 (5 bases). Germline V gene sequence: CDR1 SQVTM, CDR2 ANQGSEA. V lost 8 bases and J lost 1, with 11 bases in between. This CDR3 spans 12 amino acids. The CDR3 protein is CSTSGTNTEAFF. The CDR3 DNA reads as TGCAGCACTTCAGGGACGAACACTGAAGCTTTCTTT.

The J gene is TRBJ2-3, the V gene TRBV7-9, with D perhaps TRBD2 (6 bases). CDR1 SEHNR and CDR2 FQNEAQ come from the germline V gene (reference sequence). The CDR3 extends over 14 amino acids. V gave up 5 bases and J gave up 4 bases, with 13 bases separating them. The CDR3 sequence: CASSPRLEPDTQYF. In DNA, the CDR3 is TGTGCCAGCAGCCCCCGACTAGAACCAGATACGCAGTATTTT.

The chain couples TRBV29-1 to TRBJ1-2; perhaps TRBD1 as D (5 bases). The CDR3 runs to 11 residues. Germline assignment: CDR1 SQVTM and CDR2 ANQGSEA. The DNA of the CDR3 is TGCAGGGTGGAAGGGGTGGACGGCTACACCTTC. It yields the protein CRVEGVDGYTF.

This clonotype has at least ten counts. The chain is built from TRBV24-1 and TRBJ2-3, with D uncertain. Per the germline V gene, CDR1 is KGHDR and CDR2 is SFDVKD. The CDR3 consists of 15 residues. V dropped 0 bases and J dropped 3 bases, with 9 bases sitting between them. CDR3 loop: CATSDLRLDTDTQYF. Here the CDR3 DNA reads TGTGCCACCAGTGATTTGCGGCTAGATACAGATACGCAGTATTTT.

This CDR3 is CASSLSSGFTYEQYF. For the CDR3, the DNA is TGTGCCAGCAGTTTATCCAGCGGGTTCACCTACGAGCAGTACTTC. The chain carries TRBV28 and TRBJ2-1; D may be TRBD2 (6 bases). The J call could be wrong; TRBJ2-7 is a better fit for the DNA end. Germline values: CDR1 MDHEN, CDR2 SYDVKM. The CDR3 extends over 15 amino acids.